This TCR beta chain emerged from a study of CD8 T cells in ankylosing spondylitis. General study points: In peripheral blood, disease-linked CD8+ clones occurred at relatively low frequencies. It appeared that ankylosing spondylitis blood was characterized by a TCR beta motif of about eight highly homologous variants.

CDR1 DFQATT and CDR2 SNEGSKA come from the germline V gene (reference sequence). V was clipped by 5 bases and J by 5 bases; unmatched bases: 1. CDR3 length: 11 residues. This clonotype has at least ten counts. Antigen unknown. Preparation of TCR beta libraries was done by quantitative 5'-RACE with molecular barcodes. TCRdb independently ran MiXCR on the 5' RACE reads; one entry per CDR3 protein. The sample has some 30,000 distinct CDR3 sequences; 14% are singletons. The clonotype was recovered from a male donor with ankylosing spondylitis or in good health (not recorded which). Material for sequencing was blood. J is TRBJ2-5 and V is TRBV20-1; 8 positions match TRBD2. CDR3 sequence (DNA): TGCAGTGCTTCGGGGGGGGAGACCCAGTACTTC. Translation: CSASGGETQYF.